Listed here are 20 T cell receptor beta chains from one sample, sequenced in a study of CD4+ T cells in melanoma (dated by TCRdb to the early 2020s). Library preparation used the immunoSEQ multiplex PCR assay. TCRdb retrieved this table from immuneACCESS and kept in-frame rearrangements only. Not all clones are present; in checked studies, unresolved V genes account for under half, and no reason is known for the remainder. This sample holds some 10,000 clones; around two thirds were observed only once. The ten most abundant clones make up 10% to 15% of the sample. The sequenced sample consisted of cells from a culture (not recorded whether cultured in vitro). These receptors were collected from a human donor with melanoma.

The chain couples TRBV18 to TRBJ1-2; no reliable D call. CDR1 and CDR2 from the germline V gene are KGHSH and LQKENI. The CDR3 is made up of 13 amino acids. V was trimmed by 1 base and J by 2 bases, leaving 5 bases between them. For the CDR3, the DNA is TGTGCCAGCTCACCACGATTGAACTATGGCTACACCTTC. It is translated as CASSPRLNYGYTF.

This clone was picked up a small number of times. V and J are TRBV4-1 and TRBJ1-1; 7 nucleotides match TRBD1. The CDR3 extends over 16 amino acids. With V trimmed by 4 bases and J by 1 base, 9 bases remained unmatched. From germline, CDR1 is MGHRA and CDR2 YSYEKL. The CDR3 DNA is TGCGCCAGCAGCCGCGGGACCGGGACAGCGAACACTGAAGCTTTCTTT. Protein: CASSRGTGTANTEAFF.

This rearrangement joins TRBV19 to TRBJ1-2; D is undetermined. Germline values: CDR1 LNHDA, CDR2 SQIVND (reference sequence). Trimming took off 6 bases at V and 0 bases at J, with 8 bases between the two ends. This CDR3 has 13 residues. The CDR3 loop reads CASRDLANYGYTF. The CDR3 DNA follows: TGTGCCAGTAGGGACCTCGCTAACTATGGCTACACCTTC.

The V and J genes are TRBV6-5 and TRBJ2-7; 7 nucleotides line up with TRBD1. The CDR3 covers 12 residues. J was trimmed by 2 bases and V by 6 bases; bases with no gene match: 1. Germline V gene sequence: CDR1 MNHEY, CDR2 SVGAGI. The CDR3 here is CASSQGAYEQYF. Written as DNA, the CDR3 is TGTGCCAGCAGCCAGGGGGCCTACGAGCAGTACTTC.

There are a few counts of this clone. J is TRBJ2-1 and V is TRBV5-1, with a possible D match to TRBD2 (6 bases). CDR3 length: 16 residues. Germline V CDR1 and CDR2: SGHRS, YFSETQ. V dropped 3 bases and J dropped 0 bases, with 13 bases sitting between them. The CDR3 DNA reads TGCGCCAGCAGCTCCTTTGACGGGAGCTCCTACAATGAGCAGTTCTTC. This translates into CASSSFDGSSYNEQFF.

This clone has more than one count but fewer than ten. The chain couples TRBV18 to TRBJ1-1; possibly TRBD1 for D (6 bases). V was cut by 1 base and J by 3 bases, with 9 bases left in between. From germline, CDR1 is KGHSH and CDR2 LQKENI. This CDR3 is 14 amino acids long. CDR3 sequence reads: CASSPLQGDTEAFF. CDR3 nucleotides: TGTGCCAGCTCACCACTACAGGGCGACACTGAAGCTTTCTTT. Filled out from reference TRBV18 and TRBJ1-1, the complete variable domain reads NAGVMQNPRHLVRRRGQEARLRCSPMKGHSHVYWYRQLPEEGLKFMVYLQKENIIDESGMPKERFSAEFPKEGPSILRIQQVVRGDSAAYFCASSPLQGDTEAFFGQGTRLTVV.

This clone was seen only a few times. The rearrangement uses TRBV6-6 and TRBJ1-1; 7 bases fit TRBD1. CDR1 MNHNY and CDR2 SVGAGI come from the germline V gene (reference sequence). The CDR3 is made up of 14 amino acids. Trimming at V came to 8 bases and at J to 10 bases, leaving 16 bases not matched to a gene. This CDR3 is CASAAGTAGRGAFF. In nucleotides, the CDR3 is TGTGCCAGCGCTGCAGGGACAGCCGGTCGAGGAGCTTTCTTT.

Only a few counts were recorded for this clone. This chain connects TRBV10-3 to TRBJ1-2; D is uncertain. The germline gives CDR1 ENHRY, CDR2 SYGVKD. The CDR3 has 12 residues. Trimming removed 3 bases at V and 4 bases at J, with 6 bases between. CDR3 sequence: CAISDSFYGYTF. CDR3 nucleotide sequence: TGTGCCATCAGTGACAGTTTCTATGGCTACACCTTC.

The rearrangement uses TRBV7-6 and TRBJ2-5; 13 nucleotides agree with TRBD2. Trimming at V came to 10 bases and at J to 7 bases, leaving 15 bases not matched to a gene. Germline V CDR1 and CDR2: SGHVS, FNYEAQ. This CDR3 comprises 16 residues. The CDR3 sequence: CATGGGTSGVLATQYF. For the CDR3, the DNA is TGTGCCACGGGCGGTGGGACTAGCGGGGTTTTGGCGACCCAGTACTTC.

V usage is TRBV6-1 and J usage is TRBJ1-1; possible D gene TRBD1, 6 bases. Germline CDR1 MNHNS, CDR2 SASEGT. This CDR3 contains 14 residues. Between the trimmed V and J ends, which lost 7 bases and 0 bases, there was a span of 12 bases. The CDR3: CASIGGPLNTEAFF. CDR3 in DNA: TGTGCCAGCATAGGGGGACCGTTGAACACTGAAGCTTTCTTT.

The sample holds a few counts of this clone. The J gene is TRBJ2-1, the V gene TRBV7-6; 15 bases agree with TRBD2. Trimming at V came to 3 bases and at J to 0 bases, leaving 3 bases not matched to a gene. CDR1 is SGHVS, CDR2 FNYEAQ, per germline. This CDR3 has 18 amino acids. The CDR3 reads CASSFGLAGGLSYNEQFF. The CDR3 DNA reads TGTGCCAGCAGCTTTGGACTAGCGGGGGGGCTCTCCTACAATGAGCAGTTCTTC.

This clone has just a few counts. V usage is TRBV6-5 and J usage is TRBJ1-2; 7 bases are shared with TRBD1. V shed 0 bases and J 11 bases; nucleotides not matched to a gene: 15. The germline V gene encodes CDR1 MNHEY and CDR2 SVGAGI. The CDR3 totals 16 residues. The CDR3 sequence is CASSYSKEGATYTYTF. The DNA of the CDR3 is TGTGCCAGCAGTTACTCGAAAGAGGGGGCCACCTATACATACACCTTC.

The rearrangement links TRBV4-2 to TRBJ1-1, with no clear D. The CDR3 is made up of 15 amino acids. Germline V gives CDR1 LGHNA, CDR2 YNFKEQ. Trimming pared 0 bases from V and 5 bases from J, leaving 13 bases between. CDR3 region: CASSQDKADGTEAFF. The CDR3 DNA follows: TGTGCCAGCAGCCAAGATAAGGCCGATGGGACTGAAGCTTTCTTT.

CDR3 nucleotides: TGTGCCAGCAGATACGGAGCGGGGGACTCCTACAATGAGCAGTTCTTC. Translating it yields CASRYGAGDSYNEQFF. This rearrangement joins TRBV11-2 to TRBJ2-1; 8 nucleotides match TRBD2. V lost 6 bases to trimming and J lost 0 bases; unmatched junction nucleotides: 7. The V gene's germline CDR1 is SGHAT and CDR2 FQNNGV. The CDR3 runs to 16 residues. The full variable domain, in which reference TRBV11-2 and TRBJ2-1 provide the parts outside the CDR3, is EAGVAQSPRYKIIEKRQSVAFWCNPISGHATLYWYQQILGQGPKLLIQFQNNGVVDDSQLPKDRFSAERLKGVDSTLKIQPAKLEDSAVYLCASRYGAGDSYNEQFFGPGTRLTVL.

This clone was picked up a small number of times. In DNA form, the CDR3 reads TGTGCCACCAGCAGAGACTCGGCAGGGCCCCGTTCACCCCTCCACTTT. Amino acids: CATSRDSAGPRSPLHF. The chain has TRBV15 and TRBJ1-6; the D gene is possibly TRBD1 (5 bases). The CDR3 contains 16 residues. Germline-derived CDR1 and CDR2 are LNHNV and YYDKDF (reference sequence). The V end lost 0 bases, the J end lost 9 bases, and 15 bases lay between the germline ends. The full variable domain, rest sourced from reference TRBV15 and TRBJ1-6, is DAMVIQNPRYQVTQFGKPVTLSCSQTLNHNVMYWYQQKSSQAPKLLFHYYDKDFNNEADTPDNFQSRRPNTSFCFLDIRSPGLGDTAMYLCATSRDSAGPRSPLHFGNGTRLTVT.

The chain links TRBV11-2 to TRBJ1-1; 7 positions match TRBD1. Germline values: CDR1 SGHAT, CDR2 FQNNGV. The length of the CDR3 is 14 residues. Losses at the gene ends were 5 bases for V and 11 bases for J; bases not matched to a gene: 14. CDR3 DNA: TGTGCCAGCAGCCCAATAGGACAGGCTCGAGCGGCTTTCTTT. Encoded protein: CASSPIGQARAAFF.

CDR3 loop: CASSSYRSRDYGYTF. Here the CDR3 DNA reads TGTGCCAGCAGCTCATACAGGTCCCGAGACTATGGCTACACCTTC. This chain uses TRBV11-2 with TRBJ1-2, with a tentative D call TRBD1 (5 bases). Trimming took off 4 bases at V and 3 bases at J, with 15 bases between the two ends. CDR1 and CDR2 (germline): SGHAT, FQNNGV. This CDR3 region has 15 residues.

The chain's CDR3 is CASSLSPGGGDTQYF. The CDR3 DNA is TGTGCCAGCAGCTTATCGCCAGGGGGGGGAGATACGCAGTATTTT. The V and J genes are TRBV7-3 and TRBJ2-3; D possibly matches TRBD1 or TRBD2 (7 bases each). The CDR3 has 15 residues. Germline assignment: CDR1 SGHTA and CDR2 FQGTGA. Trimming stripped 2 bases from V and 5 bases from J, with 14 bases between.

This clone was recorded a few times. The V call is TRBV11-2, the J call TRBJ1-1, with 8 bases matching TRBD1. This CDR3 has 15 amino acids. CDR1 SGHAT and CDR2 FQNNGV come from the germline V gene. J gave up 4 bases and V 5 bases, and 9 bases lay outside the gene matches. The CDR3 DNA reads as TGTGCCAGCAGCACGGACAGGGTGAAGGTCACTGAAGCTTTCTTT. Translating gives CASSTDRVKVTEAFF.

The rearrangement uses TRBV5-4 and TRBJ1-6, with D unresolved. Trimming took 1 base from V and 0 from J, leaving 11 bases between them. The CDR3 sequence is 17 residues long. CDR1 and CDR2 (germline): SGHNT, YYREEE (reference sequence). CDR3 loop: CASSLSGISSYNSPLHF. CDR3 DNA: TGTGCCAGCAGCTTGTCGGGGATTAGCTCCTATAATTCACCCCTCCACTTT.